These 21 T cell receptor beta chains were all obtained from the same sample, sequenced in a study of blood T cell repertoires in COVID-19. Profiling relied on immunoSEQ multiplex PCR, and the TCRdb table lists in-frame clones only, not all of them. The sample has almost 350,000 clones, about 88% seen once. Sequencing was done on a sample of PBMCs or T cells enriched from blood (not recorded which). These receptors originate from a woman aged 25 to 45 who had been exposed to COVID-19.

The rearrangement joins TRBV6-5 to TRBJ1-5; possibly TRBD1 for D (5 bases). This CDR3 contains 13 residues. V was cut by 11 bases and J by 2 bases, with 13 bases left in between. Germline values: CDR1 MNHEY, CDR2 SVGAGI. The DNA for the CDR3 is TGTGCCGCCAGCGGAGGGGGCAATCAGCCCCAGCATTTT. Encoded protein: CAASGGGNQPQHF.

The CDR3: CASSIGGTTFSGANVLTF. In DNA, the CDR3 is TGTGCCAGTAGTATAGGAGGCACCACGTTCTCTGGGGCCAACGTCCTGACTTTC. The chain recombines TRBV19 with TRBJ2-6; D gene uncertain. V lost 1 base and J 0 bases, leaving 13 bases between the germline ends. Germline CDR1 LNHDA, CDR2 SQIVND (reference sequence). The CDR3 runs 18 residues.

This clone was recorded many times. CDR3 residues: CASSPDSTGKAFF. The CDR3 DNA reads as TGTGCCAGCAGCCCCGACTCGACAGGAAAAGCTTTCTTT. This sequence joins TRBV7-9 and TRBJ1-1; TRBD1 might be the D (6 bases). V was cut by 5 bases and J by 9 bases, with 16 bases left in between. The CDR3 runs to 13 residues. CDR1 is SEHNR and CDR2 is FQNEAQ in the germline V gene (reference sequence). The full variable domain, its missing parts supplied by reference TRBV7-9 and TRBJ1-1, is DTGVSQNPRHKITKRGQNVTFRCDPISEHNRLYWYRQTLGQGPEFLTYFQNEAQLEKSRLLSDRFSAERPKGSFSTLEIQRTEQGDSAMYLCASSPDSTGKAFFGQGTRLTVV.

The chain couples TRBV9 to TRBJ1-6; D is undetermined. With 0 bases removed from V and 8 bases from J, the gap between germline ends came to 9 bases. From germline, CDR1 is SGDLS and CDR2 YYNGEE. The CDR3 has 14 residues. The CDR3 is CASSVAGIDSPLHF. As DNA, the CDR3 is TGTGCCAGCAGCGTAGCCGGGATTGATTCACCCCTCCACTTT.

The chain links TRBV28 to TRBJ2-7; 11 bases line up with TRBD1. Germline lookup yields CDR1 MDHEN and CDR2 SYDVKM. The CDR3 spans 15 residues. V lost 6 bases and J lost 6; bases outside the gene matches: 10. CDR3: CASRSAGQGGSEQYF. The CDR3 nucleotides read TGTGCCAGCAGGAGTGCGGGACAGGGGGGATCCGAGCAGTACTTC. Looking up the rest from reference TRBV28 and TRBJ2-7 gives the full variable domain: DVKVTQSSRYLVKRTGEKVFLECVQDMDHENMFWYRQDPGLGLRLIYFSYDVKMKEKGDIPEGYSVSREKKERFSLILESASTNQTSMYLCASRSAGQGGSEQYFGPGTRLTVT.

V gene TRBV3-1 (or the pseudogene TRBV3-2) combines with J gene TRBJ2-2; maybe TRBD2 (6 bases). The CDR3 runs 18 residues. V was cut by 6 bases and J by 2 bases, with 22 bases left in between. Germline-derived CDR1 and CDR2 are LGHDT and YNNKEL (reference sequence). DNA for the CDR3: TGTGCCAGCAGTTTCATCGAGGGAACTAGCCGAAACACCGGGGAGCTGTTTTTT. Amino acid sequence: CASSFIEGTSRNTGELFF.

The rearrangement uses TRBV25-1 and TRBJ2-2, with D hard to call. V was clipped by 3 bases and J by 3 bases, with 8 bases between them. CDR1 is MGHDK and CDR2 is SYGVNS in the germline V gene. The CDR3 contains 14 residues. The CDR3 sequence is CASSEAVYTGELFF. DNA of the CDR3: TGTGCCAGCAGTGAGGCGGTTTACACCGGGGAGCTGTTTTTT.

The chain uses TRBV7-6 and TRBJ2-2; 7 bases match TRBD1. The V gene's germline CDR1 is SGHVS and CDR2 FNYEAQ. V dropped 7 bases and J dropped 1; count of bases not matched to a gene: 9. The CDR3 length is 16 residues. DNA for the CDR3: TGTGCCAGCACCCTTTCGACAGGGTTGAACACCGGGGAGCTGTTTTTT. This gives the protein CASTLSTGLNTGELFF.

V and J are TRBV2 and TRBJ2-5, with D maybe TRBD2 (6 bases). Trimming pared 4 bases from V and 3 bases from J, leaving 6 bases between. The CDR3 consists of 12 residues. Germline V CDR1 and CDR2: SNHLY, FYNNEI. CDR3 DNA: TGTGCCAGCAGTGGCGGGAAAGAGACCCAGTACTTC. This codes for CASSGGKETQYF.

The rearrangement links TRBV19 to TRBJ1-1; no reliable D call. V gave up 4 bases and J gave up 3 bases, with 6 bases separating them. Germline assignment: CDR1 LNHDA and CDR2 SQIVND (reference sequence). CDR3 length: 12 amino acids. CDR3: CASSKLDTEAFF. Here the CDR3 DNA reads TGTGCCAGTAGTAAGCTGGACACTGAAGCTTTCTTT. Filled out from reference TRBV19 and TRBJ1-1, the complete variable domain reads DGGITQSPKYLFRKEGQNVTLSCEQNLNHDAMYWYRQDPGQGLRLIYYSQIVNDFQKGDIAEGYSVSREKKESFPLTVTSAQKNPTAFYLCASSKLDTEAFFGQGTRLTVV.

The chain recombines TRBV2 with TRBJ2-5; 9 nucleotides align to TRBD2. The germline V gene has CDR1 SNHLY and CDR2 FYNNEI. The length of the CDR3 is 16 residues. J was trimmed by 2 bases and V by 1 base; bases with no gene match: 5. CDR3 nucleotides: TGTGCCAGCAGTGAAGTTCCCCTAGCGGGACAAGAGACCCAGTACTTC. Translated, it gives CASSEVPLAGQETQYF.

As for this clone: In the same sample, other DNA sequences code for this CDR3. The V gene is TRBV11-3, the J gene TRBJ1-3, with D tentatively TRBD1 (5 bases). The V gene lost 5 bases and the J gene lost 2 bases, with 13 bases spanning the gap. This CDR3 spans 15 amino acids. From germline, CDR1 is SGHNT and CDR2 YENEEA. The CDR3 loop reads CASSPGQGPGNTIYF. DNA for the CDR3: TGTGCCAGCAGCCCAGGGCAGGGCCCTGGAAACACCATATATTTT.

The chain uses TRBV15 and TRBJ2-7; a possible D gene is TRBD1 (6 bases). Germline lookup yields CDR1 LNHNV and CDR2 YYDKDF (reference sequence). The CDR3 spans 14 residues. V was cut by 6 bases and J by 0 bases, with 12 bases left in between. The CDR3 coding sequence is TGTGCCACCAGGCAGGGGTTGATCTCCTACGAGCAGTACTTC. It is translated as CATRQGLISYEQYF.

The chain couples TRBV13 to TRBJ2-1, with 8 nucleotides matching TRBD2. Trimming removed 5 bases from V and 3 bases from J; junction bases left unmatched: 12. CDR3 length: 17 amino acids. From germline, CDR1 is PRHDT and CDR2 FYEKMQ (reference sequence). This chain's CDR3 is CASSPHPAGGFYNEQFF. CDR3 bases: TGTGCCAGCAGCCCTCATCCGGCGGGAGGATTCTACAATGAGCAGTTCTTC.

J is TRBJ2-7 and V is TRBV5-5; 12 bases align to TRBD2. The CDR3 is 15 amino acids. CDR1 and CDR2 from the germline V gene are SGHKS and YYEKEE (reference sequence). V shed 4 bases and J 2 bases; nucleotides not matched to a gene: 4. In DNA, the CDR3 is TGTGCCAGCAGCGGGACTAGCGGGTCTGCCTACGAGCAGTACTTC. It yields the protein CASSGTSGSAYEQYF.

J is TRBJ1-4 and V is TRBV9; unclear D gene. V shed 2 bases and J shed 1 base, with 6 bases lying between them. The V gene's germline CDR1 is SGDLS and CDR2 YYNGEE. CDR3 length equals 14 residues. The CDR3 DNA reads TGTGCCAGCAGCGTTTTCGGAACTAATGAAAAACTGTTTTTT. Amino acid sequence: CASSVFGTNEKLFF.

The rearrangement links TRBV4-2 to TRBJ1-3; perhaps TRBD1 as D (5 bases). This CDR3 has 16 residues. With 0 bases removed from V and 1 base from J, the gap between germline ends came to 10 bases. The germline CDR1 and CDR2 sequences are LGHNA and YNFKEQ. The CDR3 loop reads CASSQEPRVSGNTIYF. Here the CDR3 DNA reads TGTGCCAGCAGCCAAGAGCCCAGGGTTTCTGGAAACACCATATATTTT.

The chain employs TRBV12-3 or TRBV12-4 and TRBJ1-2; TRBD1 is a possible D gene (6 bases). Trimming shortened V by 8 bases and J by 8 bases, and 15 bases separated the two germline ends. CDR3 length: 12 amino acids. CDR3 protein: CASRPGGGGYTF. The CDR3 nucleotides read TGTGCCAGCCGGCCGGGGGGGGGCGGCTACACCTTC.

This clone was observed a few times. The junction does not match germline at one end; this may be a read error. The chain uses TRBV28 and TRBJ2-3; tentatively, D is TRBD1 (6 bases). Germline loops: CDR1 MDHEN, CDR2 SYDVKM. CDR3 size: 12 residues. This CDR3 reads CAVGASTDTQYF. The CDR3 coding sequence is TGCGCGGTGGGGGCGAGCACAGATACGCAGTATTTT.

The chain employs TRBV28 and TRBJ1-5; the D is unclear. V was cut by 8 bases and J by 0 bases, with 11 bases left in between. CDR1 is MDHEN, CDR2 SYDVKM, per germline. The CDR3 has 14 amino acids. The chain's CDR3 is CASRVEDSNQPQHF. The CDR3, as DNA: TGTGCCAGCCGGGTTGAAGATAGCAATCAGCCCCAGCATTTT.

This chain uses TRBV7-9 with TRBJ1-1; D is unclear. Germline V gives CDR1 SEHNR, CDR2 FQNEAQ (reference sequence). This CDR3 has 14 residues. The V end was cut by 1 base, the J end by 5 bases, with 11 bases between. The chain's CDR3 is CASSLDRGVTEAFF. The CDR3 coding sequence is TGTGCCAGCAGCTTAGACCGGGGAGTGACTGAAGCTTTCTTT.